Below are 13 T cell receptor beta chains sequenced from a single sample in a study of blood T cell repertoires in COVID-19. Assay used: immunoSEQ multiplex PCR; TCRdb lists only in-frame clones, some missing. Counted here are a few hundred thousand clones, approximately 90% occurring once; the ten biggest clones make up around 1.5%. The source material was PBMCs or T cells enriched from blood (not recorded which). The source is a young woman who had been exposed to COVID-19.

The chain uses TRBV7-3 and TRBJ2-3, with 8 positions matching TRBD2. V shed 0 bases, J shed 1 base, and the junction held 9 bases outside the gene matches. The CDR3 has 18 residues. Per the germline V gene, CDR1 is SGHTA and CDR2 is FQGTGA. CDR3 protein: CASSLTVSGRGGTDTQYF. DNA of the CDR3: TGTGCCAGCAGCTTAACTGTTTCTGGGCGGGGGGGCACAGATACGCAGTATTTT.

CDR3 DNA sequence: TGTGCCAGCAGCTTAGGTTGGGGGCAGACGTTCGCTGAAGCTTTCTTT. Encoded protein: CASSLGWGQTFAEAFF. This chain joins TRBV11-2 and TRBJ1-1; D might be TRBD1 (6 bases). Germline V gene data show CDR1 as SGHAT and CDR2 as FQNNGV. V shed 1 base and J shed 6 bases, with 18 bases lying between them. CDR3 size: 16 residues. The full variable domain, with the rest looked up from reference TRBV11-2 and TRBJ1-1, is EAGVAQSPRYKIIEKRQSVAFWCNPISGHATLYWYQQILGQGPKLLIQFQNNGVVDDSQLPKDRFSAERLKGVDSTLKIQPAKLEDSAVYLCASSLGWGQTFAEAFFGQGTRLTVV.

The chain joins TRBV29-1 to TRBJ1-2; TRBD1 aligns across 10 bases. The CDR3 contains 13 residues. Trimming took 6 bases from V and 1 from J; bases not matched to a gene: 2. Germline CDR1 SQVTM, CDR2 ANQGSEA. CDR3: CSVRTGGNYGYTF. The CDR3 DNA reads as TGCAGCGTCCGGACAGGGGGTAACTATGGCTACACCTTC. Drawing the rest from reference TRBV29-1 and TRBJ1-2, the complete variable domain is SAVISQKPSRDICQRGTSLTIQCQVDSQVTMMFWYRQQPGQSLTLIATANQGSEATYESGFVIDKFPISRPNLTFSTLTVSNMSPEDSSIYLCSVRTGGNYGYTFGSGTRLTVV.

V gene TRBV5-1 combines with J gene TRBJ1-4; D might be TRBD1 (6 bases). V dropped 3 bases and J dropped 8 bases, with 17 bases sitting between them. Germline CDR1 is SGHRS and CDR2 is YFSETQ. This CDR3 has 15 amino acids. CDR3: CASSSRRGGDEKLFF. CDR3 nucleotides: TGCGCCAGCAGCTCCAGGAGGGGGGGCGACGAAAAACTGTTTTTT.

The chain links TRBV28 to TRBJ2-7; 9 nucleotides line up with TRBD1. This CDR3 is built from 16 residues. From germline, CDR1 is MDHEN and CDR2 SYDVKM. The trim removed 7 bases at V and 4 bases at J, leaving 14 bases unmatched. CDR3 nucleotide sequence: TGTGCCAGCACCTTATGGGACGGGACAGGGCGTTACGAGCAGTACTTC. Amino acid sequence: CASTLWDGTGRYEQYF. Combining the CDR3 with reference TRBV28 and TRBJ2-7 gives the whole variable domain DVKVTQSSRYLVKRTGEKVFLECVQDMDHENMFWYRQDPGLGLRLIYFSYDVKMKEKGDIPEGYSVSREKKERFSLILESASTNQTSMYLCASTLWDGTGRYEQYFGPGTRLTVT.

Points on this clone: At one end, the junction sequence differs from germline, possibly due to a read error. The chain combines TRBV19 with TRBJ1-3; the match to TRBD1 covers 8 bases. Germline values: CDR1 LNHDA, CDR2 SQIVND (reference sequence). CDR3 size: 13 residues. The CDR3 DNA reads TGTGCCAGCAGTATACGACAGGGGTACACCATATATTTT. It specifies CASSIRQGYTIYF. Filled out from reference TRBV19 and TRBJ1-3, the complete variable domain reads DGGITQSPKYLFRKEGQNVTLSCEQNLNHDAMYWYRQDPGQGLRLIYYSQIVNDFQKGDIAEGYSVSREKKESFPLTVTSAQKNPTAFYLCASSIRQGYTIYFGEGSWLTVV.

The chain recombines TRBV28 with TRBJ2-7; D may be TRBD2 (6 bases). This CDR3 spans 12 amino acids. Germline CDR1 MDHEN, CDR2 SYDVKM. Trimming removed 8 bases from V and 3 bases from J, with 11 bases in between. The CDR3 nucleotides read TGTGCCAGCCGGGACTTATACTACGAGCAGTACTTC. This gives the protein CASRDLYYEQYF.

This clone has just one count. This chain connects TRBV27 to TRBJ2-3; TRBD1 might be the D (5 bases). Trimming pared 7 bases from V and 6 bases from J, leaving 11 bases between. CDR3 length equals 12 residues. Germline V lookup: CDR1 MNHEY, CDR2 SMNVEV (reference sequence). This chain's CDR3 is CASKGAPDTQYF. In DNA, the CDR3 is TGTGCCAGCAAAGGGGCTCCGGATACGCAGTATTTT.

The CDR3 reads CASSLVGAPGGYTF. For the CDR3, the DNA is TGTGCCAGCAGTTTAGTGGGGGCGCCTGGTGGCTACACCTTC. The chain combines TRBV28 with TRBJ1-2, with a tentative D call TRBD1 (6 bases). Germline V gene data show CDR1 as MDHEN and CDR2 as SYDVKM. This CDR3 spans 14 amino acids. V shed 2 bases and J shed 7 bases, with 14 bases lying between them.

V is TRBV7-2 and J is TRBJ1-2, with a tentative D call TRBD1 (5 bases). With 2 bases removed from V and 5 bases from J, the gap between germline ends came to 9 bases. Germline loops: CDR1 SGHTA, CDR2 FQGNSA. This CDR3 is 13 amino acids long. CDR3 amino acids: CASSLQGGYGYTF. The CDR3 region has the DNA TGTGCCAGCAGCTTACAGGGTGGTTATGGCTACACCTTC.

The CDR3 DNA follows: TGTGCCAGCAGCCGGACAGCGAACACCGGGGAGCTGTTTTTT. Its translation is CASSRTANTGELFF. V is TRBV7-3 and J is TRBJ2-2; perhaps TRBD1 as D (6 bases). V dropped 5 bases and J dropped 0 bases, with 7 bases sitting between them. Germline V CDR1 and CDR2: SGHTA, FQGTGA. This CDR3 region has 14 residues.

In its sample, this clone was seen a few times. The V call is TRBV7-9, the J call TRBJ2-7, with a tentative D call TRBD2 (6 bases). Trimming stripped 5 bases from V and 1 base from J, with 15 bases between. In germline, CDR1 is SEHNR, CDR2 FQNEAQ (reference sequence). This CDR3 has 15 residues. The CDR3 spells CASSRGGASSYEQYF. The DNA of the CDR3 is TGTGCCAGCAGCCGCGGCGGGGCATCTTCCTACGAGCAGTACTTC.

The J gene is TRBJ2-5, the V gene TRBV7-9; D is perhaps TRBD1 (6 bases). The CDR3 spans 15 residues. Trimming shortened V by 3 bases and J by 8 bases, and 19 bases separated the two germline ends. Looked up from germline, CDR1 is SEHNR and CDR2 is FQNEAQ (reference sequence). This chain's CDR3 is CASSLTTGMLVTQYF. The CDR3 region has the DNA TGTGCCAGCAGCTTGACTACAGGGATGTTGGTCACCCAGTACTTC.